This T cell receptor (beta chain) came from a study of blood T cell repertoires in COVID-19. Across the whole study: Italy, Spain and the United States were the sources of the convalescent and acute COVID-19 samples. The cDNA or gDNA used as material had been derived from T cells, B-cell-depleted T cells, or PBMCs.

Two negative PCRs, clearance, or symptom resolution were required of recovered Cohort 3 donors. The protocol was immunoSEQ multiplex PCR, while the TCRdb copy is restricted to in-frame clones and leaves out a portion. Of almost 250,000 clones detected, around 90% appear once; the ten largest clones hold approximately 1.5%. The CDR3 is 13 amino acids. V gave up 3 bases and J gave up 5 bases; unmatched junction bases: 2. In germline, CDR1 is SGHVS, CDR2 FQNEAQ. This TCR derives from a woman between 45 and 60 years old who had recovered from COVID-19. The J gene is TRBJ1-1, the V gene TRBV7-8, with TRBD1 matching 8 bases. Sequencing was performed on PBMCs or T cells enriched from blood (not recorded which). CDR3 in DNA: TGTGCCAGCAGCTTTCGACAGGGGACTGAAGCTTTCTTT. Translating gives CASSFRQGTEAFF.